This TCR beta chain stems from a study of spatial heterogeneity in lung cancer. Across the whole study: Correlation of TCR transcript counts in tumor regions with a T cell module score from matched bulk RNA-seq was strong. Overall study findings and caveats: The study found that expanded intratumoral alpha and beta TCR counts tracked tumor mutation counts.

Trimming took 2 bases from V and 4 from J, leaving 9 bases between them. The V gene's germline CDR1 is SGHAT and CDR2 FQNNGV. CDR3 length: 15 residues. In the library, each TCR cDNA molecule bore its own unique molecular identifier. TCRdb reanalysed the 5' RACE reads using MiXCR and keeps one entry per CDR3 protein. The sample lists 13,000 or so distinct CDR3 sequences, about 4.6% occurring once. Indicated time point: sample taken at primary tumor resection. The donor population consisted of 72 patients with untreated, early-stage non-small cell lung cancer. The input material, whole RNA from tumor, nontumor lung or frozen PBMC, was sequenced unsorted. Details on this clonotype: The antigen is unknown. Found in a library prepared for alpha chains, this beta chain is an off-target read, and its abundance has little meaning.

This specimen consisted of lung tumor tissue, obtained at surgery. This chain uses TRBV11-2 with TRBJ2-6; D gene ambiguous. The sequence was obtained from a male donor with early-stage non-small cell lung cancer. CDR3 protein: CASSLRRSGANVLTF. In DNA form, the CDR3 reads TGTGCCAGCAGCTTAAGACGGAGCGGGGCCAACGTCCTGACTTTC.